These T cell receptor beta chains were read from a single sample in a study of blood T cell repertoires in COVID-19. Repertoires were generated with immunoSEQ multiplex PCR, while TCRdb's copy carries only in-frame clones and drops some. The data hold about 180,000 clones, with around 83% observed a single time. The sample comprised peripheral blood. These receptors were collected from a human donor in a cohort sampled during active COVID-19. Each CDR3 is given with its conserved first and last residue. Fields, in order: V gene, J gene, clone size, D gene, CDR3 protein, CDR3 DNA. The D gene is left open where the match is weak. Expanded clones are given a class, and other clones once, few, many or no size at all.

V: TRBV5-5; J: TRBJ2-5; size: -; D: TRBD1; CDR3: CASSLVRQGLPETQYF; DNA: TGTGCCAGCAGCCTCGTTCGACAGGGCCTTCCGGAGACCCAGTACTTC
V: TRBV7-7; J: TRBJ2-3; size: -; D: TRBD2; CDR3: CASSPKLAGGPPDTQYF; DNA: TGTGCTAGCAGTCCAAAACTAGCGGGAGGGCCCCCAGATACGCAGTATTTT
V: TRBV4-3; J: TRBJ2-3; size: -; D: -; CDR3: CASSHRGTDTQYF; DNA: TGCGCCAGCAGCCATCGGGGCACAGATACGCAGTATTTT
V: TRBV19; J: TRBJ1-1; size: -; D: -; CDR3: CASSAGSNTEAFF; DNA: TGTGCCAGTAGTGCCGGTTCGAACACTGAAGCTTTCTTT
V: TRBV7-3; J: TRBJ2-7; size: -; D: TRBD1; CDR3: CASSLGAAGQGVYEQYF; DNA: TGTGCCAGCAGCTTAGGGGCCGCGGGACAGGGGGTATACGAGCAGTACTTC
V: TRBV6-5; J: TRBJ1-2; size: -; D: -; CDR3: CASTQGLGGYTF; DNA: TGTGCCAGCACCCAGGGTTTAGGGGGCTACACCTTC
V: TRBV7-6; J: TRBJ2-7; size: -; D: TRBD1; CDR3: CASSSPGQGIHEQYF; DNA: TGTGCCAGCAGCTCCCCGGGACAGGGGATCCACGAGCAGTACTTC
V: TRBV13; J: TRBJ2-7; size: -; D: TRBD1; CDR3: CASSRTGGTMYEQYF; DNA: TGTGCCAGCAGCCGGACAGGGGGCACCATGTACGAGCAGTACTTC
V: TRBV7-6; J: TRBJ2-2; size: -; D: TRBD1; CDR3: CASSFDRAMNTGELFF; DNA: TGTGCCAGCAGCTTTGACAGGGCGATGAACACCGGGGAGCTGTTTTTT
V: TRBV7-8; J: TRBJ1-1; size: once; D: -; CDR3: CASSSQADMNTEAFF; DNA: TGTGCCAGCAGCTCCCAGGCGGACATGAACACTGAAGCTTTCTTT
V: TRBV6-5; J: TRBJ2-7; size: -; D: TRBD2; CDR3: CASSLREREYNEQYF; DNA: TGTGCCAGCAGCTTGAGGGAGCGGGAGTACAACGAGCAGTACTTC
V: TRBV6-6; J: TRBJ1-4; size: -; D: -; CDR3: CASSYSGVGSEKLFF; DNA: TGTGCCAGCAGTTACTCGGGAGTGGGGAGTGAAAAACTGTTTTTT
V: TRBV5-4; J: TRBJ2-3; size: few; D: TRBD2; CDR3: CASSMGTSGGARTQYF; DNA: TGTGCCAGCAGCATGGGGACTAGCGGGGGGGCCCGTACGCAGTATTTT
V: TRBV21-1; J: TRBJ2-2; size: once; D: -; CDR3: CASSNEGAKAGELFF; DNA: TGTGCCAGCAGCAACGAGGGGGCGAAGGCCGGGGAGCTGTTTTTT
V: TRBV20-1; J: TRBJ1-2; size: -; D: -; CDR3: CSASSGEVWGYTF; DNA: TGCAGTGCTAGTTCCGGGGAAGTATGGGGCTACACCTTC
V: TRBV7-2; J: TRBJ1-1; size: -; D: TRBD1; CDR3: CASSLDRGNTEAFF; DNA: TGTGCCAGCAGCCTGGACAGGGGGAACACTGAAGCTTTCTTT
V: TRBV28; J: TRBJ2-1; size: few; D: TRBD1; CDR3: CASTTGGYNEQFF; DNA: TGTGCCAGCACCACAGGGGGCTACAATGAGCAGTTCTTC
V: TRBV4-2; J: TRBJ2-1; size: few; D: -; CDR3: CASSKKGQSSYNEQFF; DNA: TGTGCCAGCAGCAAGAAAGGACAGAGCTCCTACAATGAGCAGTTCTTC
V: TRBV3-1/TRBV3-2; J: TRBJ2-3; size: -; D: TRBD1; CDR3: CASSQEGQGQSTDTQYF; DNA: TGTGCCAGCAGCCAAGAAGGACAGGGACAGAGCACAGATACGCAGTATTTT
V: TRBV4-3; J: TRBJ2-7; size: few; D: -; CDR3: CASSFHRENEQYF; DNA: TGCGCCAGCAGCTTCCACAGGGAAAACGAGCAGTACTTC
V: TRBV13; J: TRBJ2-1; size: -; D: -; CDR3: CASSSLAGNRNEQFF; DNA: TGTGCCAGCAGCTCGCTGGCGGGTAATCGGAATGAGCAGTTCTTC
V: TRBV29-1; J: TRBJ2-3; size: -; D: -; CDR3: CSVGSGGGTDTQYF; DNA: TGCAGCGTTGGATCGGGCGGGGGCACAGATACGCAGTATTTT
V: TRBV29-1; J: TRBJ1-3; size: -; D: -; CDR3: CSVAGSGNTIYF; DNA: TGCAGCGTTGCGGGGTCTGGAAACACCATATATTTT
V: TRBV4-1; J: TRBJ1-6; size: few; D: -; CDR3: CASSQEGGLRSPLHF; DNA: TGCGCCAGCAGCCAAGAAGGGGGACTACGATCACCCCTCCACTTT
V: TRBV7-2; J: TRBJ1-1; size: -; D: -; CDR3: CASSLDSRGTEAFF; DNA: TGTGCCAGCAGCTTAGATTCCCGGGGGACTGAAGCTTTCTTT
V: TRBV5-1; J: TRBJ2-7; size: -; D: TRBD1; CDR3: CASSLAGTGRREQYF; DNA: TGCGCCAGCAGCCTAGCCGGGACAGGGAGGCGCGAGCAGTACTTC
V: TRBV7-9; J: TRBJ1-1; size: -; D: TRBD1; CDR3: CASSRFGQGEAFF; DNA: TGTGCCAGCAGCCGGTTCGGACAGGGCGAAGCTTTCTTT
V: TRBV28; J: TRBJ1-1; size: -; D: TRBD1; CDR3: CASTKGGSGTEAFF; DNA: TGTGCCAGCACTAAAGGGGGCTCTGGGACTGAAGCTTTCTTT
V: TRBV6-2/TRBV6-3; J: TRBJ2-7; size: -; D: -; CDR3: CASSYPTLSTENLYEQYF; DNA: TGTGCCAGCAGTTACCCTACTCTGTCGACAGAAAATCTTTACGAGCAGTACTTC
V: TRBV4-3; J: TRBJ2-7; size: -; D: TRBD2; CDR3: CASSQDRSGRHYEQYF; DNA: TGCGCCAGCAGCCAAGATCGCAGCGGGAGGCACTACGAGCAGTACTTC
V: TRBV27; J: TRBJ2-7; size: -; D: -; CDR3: CASSSQVRYEQYF; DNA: TGTGCCAGCAGTTCCCAAGTGAGGTACGAGCAGTACTTC
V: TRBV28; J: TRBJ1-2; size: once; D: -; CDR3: CASSLLSGGGYTF; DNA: TGTGCCAGCAGTTTATTATCGGGGGGAGGCTACACCTTC
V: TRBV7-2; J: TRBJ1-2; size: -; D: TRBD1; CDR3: CASSPWDSNRGYTF; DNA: TGTGCCAGCAGCCCATGGGACAGTAATCGTGGCTACACCTTC
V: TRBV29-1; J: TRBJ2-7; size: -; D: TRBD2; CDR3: CSVGGGSAYEQYF; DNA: TGCAGCGTTGGGGGGGGGAGCGCCTACGAGCAGTACTTC
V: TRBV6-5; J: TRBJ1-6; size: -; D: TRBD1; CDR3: CASNTGVFSPLHF; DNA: TGTGCCAGCAATACAGGGGTCTTTTCACCCCTCCACTTT
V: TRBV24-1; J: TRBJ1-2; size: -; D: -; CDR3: CATSDPGYGYTF; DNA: TGTGCCACCAGTGACCCAGGATATGGCTACACCTTC
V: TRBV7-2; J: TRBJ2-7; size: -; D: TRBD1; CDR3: CASSLGDRGGEQYF; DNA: TGTGCCAGCAGCTTAGGGGACAGGGGTGGCGAGCAGTACTTC
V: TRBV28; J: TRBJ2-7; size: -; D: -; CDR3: CASSLVSVYEQYF; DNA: TGTGCCAGCAGTTTGGTCAGTGTTTACGAGCAGTACTTC
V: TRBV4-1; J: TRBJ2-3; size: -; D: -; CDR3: CASSQAWMGGTTDTQYF; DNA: TGCGCCAGCAGCCAGGCCTGGATGGGCGGGACCACAGATACGCAGTATTTT